This T cell receptor beta chain was sequenced during a study of beta chain features in type 1 diabetes. Across the whole study: Cell yields, gender and age were similar in healthy donors and patients.

The CDR3 is 11 amino acids. Trimming removed 6 bases from V and 4 bases from J; junction bases left unmatched: 0. The germline CDR1 and CDR2 sequences are SQVTM and ANQGSEA. Since all of the isolated RNA was reverse transcribed, expressed TCRB transcripts were what got sequenced. Generated by immunoSEQ multiplex PCR, the TCRdb table keeps only in-frame clones and is missing some. The data contain around 110,000 clones, approximately 16% of them seen just once; the ten biggest clones take up less than 3%. Points from the study as a whole: Significant though moderate, a shortening of TCRB CDR3s appeared in all four CD4+ subsets of Type 1 diabetes patients. The question left open here concerned HLA type influencing TCRB rearrangement. Naive, central memory and regulatory TCRB repertoires appeared more similar among patients than healthy donors.

This clone has more than one count but fewer than ten. Its antigen is not known. At the DNA level, this CDR3 is encoded by other sequences in the same sample as well. This chain connects TRBV29-1 to TRBJ1-2; TRBD1 aligns across 9 bases. The sequenced sample was central memory CD4+ T cells from blood. The sequence was obtained from a man aged 25-45 years with type 1 diabetes. The CDR3 reads CSVDRGYGYTF. CDR3 DNA: TGCAGCGTGGACAGGGGCTATGGCTACACCTTC.